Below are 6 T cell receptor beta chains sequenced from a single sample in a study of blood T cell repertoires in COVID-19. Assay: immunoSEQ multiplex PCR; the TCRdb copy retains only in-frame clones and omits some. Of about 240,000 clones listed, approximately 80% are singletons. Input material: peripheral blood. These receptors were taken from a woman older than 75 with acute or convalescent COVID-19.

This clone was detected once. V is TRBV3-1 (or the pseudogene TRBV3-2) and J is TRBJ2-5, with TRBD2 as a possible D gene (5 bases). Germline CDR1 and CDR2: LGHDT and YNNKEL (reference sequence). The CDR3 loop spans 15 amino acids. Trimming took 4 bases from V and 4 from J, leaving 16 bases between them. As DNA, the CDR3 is TGTGCCAGCAGCCGCTTCGCAGCGGTAACAGAGACCCAGTACTTC. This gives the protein CASSRFAAVTETQYF.

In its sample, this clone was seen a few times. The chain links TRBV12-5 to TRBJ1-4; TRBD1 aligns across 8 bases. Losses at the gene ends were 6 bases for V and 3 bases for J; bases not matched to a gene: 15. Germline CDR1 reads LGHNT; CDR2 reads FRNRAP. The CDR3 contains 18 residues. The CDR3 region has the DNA TGTGCTAGTGGGGGTGGTTTAGACAGGGGATATCCTAATGAAAAACTGTTTTTT. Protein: CASGGGLDRGYPNEKLFF. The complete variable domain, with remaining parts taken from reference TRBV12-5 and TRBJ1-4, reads DARVTQTPRHKVTEMGQEVTMRCQPILGHNTVFWYRQTMMQGLELLAYFRNRAPLDDSGMPKDRFSAEMPDATLATLKIQPSEPRDSAVYFCASGGGLDRGYPNEKLFFGSGTQLSVL.

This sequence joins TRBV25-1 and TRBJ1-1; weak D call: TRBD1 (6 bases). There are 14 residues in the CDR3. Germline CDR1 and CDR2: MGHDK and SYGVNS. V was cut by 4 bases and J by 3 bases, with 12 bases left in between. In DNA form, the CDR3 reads TGTGCCAGCAGTGGCAGGGGCGGATACACTGAAGCTTTCTTT. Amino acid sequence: CASSGRGGYTEAFF.

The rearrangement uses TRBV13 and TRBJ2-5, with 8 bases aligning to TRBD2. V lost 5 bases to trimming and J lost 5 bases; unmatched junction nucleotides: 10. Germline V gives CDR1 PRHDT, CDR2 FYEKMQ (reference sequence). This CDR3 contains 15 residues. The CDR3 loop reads CASSPIGGADETQYF. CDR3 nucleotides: TGTGCCAGCAGCCCGATCGGGGGGGCCGATGAGACCCAGTACTTC.

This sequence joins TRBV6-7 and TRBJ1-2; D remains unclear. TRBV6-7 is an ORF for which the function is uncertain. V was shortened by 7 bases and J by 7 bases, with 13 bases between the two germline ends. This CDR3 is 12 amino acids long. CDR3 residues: CASTLETFGYTF. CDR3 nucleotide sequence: TGTGCCAGCACCCTAGAGACTTTTGGCTACACCTTC.

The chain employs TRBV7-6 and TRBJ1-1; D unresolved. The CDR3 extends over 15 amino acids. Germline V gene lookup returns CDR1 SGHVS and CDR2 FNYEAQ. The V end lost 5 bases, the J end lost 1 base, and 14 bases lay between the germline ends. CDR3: CASSPRIGENTEAFF. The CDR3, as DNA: TGTGCCAGCAGCCCCCGGATAGGAGAGAACACTGAAGCTTTCTTT.